This T cell receptor beta chain was observed in a study of cytomegalovirus exposure and HLA in healthy donors. This PCR relied on a set of 60 Vbeta primers and 13 Jbeta primers. Clones were read by immunoSEQ multiplex PCR, and TCRdb kept only the in-frame ones, dropping some. The table shows about 200,000 clones, with approximately 79% occurring only once. This CDR3 is 15 amino acids long. Germline V gene data show CDR1 as KGHSH and CDR2 as LQKENI. The V gene end was trimmed by 8 bases and the J gene end by 2 bases; junction bases not matched to a gene: 3. Note on this clone: What it binds is not known.

Points from the study as a whole: It was confirmed in vitro that three of the CMV-associated chains were specific for CMV antigens.

The chain couples TRBV18 to TRBJ2-3; 14 bases align to TRBD2. The sample was PBMCs. This TCR derives from a girl aged 2 to 10 in good health and CMV-seronegative. The CDR3 loop is CASRTSGGYTDTQYF. CDR3 nucleotides: TGTGCCAGCCGGACTAGCGGGGGGTACACAGATACGCAGTATTTT.